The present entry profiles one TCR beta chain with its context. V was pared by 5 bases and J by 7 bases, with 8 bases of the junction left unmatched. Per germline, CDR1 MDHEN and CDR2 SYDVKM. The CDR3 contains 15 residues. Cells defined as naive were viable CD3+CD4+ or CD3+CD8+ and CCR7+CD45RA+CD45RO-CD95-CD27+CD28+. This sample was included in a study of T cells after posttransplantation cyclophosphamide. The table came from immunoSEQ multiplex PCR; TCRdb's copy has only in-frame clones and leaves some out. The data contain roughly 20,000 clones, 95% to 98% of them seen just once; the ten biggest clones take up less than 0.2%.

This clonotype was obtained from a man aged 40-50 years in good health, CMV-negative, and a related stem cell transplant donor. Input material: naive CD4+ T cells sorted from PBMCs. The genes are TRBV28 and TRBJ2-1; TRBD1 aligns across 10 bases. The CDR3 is CASSMGQGFGNEQFF. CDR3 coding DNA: TGTGCCAGCAGTATGGGACAGGGGTTTGGGAATGAGCAGTTCTTC. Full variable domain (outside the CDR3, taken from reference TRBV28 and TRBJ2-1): DVKVTQSSRYLVKRTGEKVFLECVQDMDHENMFWYRQDPGLGLRLIYFSYDVKMKEKGDIPEGYSVSREKKERFSLILESASTNQTSMYLCASSMGQGFGNEQFFGPGTRLTVL.